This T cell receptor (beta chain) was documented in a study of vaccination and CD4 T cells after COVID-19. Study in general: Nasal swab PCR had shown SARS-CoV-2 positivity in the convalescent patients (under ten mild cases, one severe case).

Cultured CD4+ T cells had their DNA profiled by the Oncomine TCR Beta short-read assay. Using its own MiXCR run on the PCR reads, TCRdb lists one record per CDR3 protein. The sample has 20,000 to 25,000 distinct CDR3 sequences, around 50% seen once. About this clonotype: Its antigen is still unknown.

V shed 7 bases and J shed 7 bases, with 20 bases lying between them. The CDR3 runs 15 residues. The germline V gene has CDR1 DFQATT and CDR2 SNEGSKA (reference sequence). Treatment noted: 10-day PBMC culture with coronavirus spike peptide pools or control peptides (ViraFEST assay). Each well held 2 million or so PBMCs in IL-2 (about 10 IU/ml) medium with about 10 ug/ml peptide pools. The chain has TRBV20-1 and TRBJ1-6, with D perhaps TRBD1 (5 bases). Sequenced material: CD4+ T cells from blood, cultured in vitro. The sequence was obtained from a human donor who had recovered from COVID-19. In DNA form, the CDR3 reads TGCAGTGGGCGGGACGGCCGGAGCCAGAATTCACCCCTCCACTTT. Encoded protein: CSGRDGRSQNSPLHF.